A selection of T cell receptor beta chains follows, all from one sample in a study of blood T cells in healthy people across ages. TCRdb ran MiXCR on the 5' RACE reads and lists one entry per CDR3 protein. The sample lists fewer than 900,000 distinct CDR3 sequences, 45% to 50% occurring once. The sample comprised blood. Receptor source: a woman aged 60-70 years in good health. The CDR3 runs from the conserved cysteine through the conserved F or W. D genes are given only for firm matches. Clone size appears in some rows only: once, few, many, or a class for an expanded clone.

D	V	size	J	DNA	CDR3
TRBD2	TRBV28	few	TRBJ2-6	TGTGCCAGCAGTTTTGGCGGGGGATCTGGGGCCAACGTCCTGACTTTC	CASSFGGGSGANVLTF
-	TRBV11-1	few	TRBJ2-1	TGTGCCGGATCGAAGGACAGACACAATGAGCAGTTCTTC	CAGSKDRHNEQFF
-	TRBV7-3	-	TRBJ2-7	TGTGCCAGCAGCCAATTCAACTCCTACGAGCAGTACTTC	CASSQFNSYEQYF
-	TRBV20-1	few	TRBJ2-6	TGCAGTGCTAGAGATGGCTCTGGGGCCAACGTCCTGACTTTC	CSARDGSGANVLTF
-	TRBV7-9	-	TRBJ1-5	TGTGCCAGCAGCTTAGATAATCAGCCCCAGCATTTT	CASSLDNQPQHF
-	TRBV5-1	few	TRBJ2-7	TGCGCCAGCAGCTTGGCGACTTCCTACGAGCAGTACTTC	CASSLATSYEQYF
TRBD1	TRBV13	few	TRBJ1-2	TGTGCCAGCAGCCCCCGGACAGGGCTCGTGGGTGGCTACACCTTC	CASSPRTGLVGGYTF
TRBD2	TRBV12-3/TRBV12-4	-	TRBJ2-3	TGTGCCAGCAGCCCATCAAGCGGGATGAACACAGATATGGAGTATTTT	CASSPSSGMNTDMEYF
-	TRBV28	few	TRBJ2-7	TGTGCCAGCAGCCCCGCCCTGGGTTTCGGCTACGAGCAGTACTTC	CASSPALGFGYEQYF
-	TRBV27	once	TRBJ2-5	TGTGCCAGCAGTGTAACGAACAGGAGGGAGACCCAGTACTTC	CASSVTNRRETQYF
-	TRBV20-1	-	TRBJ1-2	TGCAGTGCTAGAGATTTACGGGGGCGCGACTACACCTTC	CSARDLRGRDYTF
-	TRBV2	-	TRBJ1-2	TGTGCCAGTGTCAATCTGAACTATGGCTACACCTTC	CASVNLNYGYTF
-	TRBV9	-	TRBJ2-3	TGTGCCAGCAGCACCAGGGGGGATGGTACAGATACGCAGTATTTT	CASSTRGDGTDTQYF
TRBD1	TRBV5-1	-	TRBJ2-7	TGCGCCAGCAGCTCGTCCGGGACAGCCACCTACGAGCAGTACTTC	CASSSSGTATYEQYF
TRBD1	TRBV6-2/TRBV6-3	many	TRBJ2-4	TGTGCCAGCAGTTACCGGAGGGACAGGAGTGCCAAAAACATTCAGTACTTC	CASSYRRDRSAKNIQYF
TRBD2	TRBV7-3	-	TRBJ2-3	TGTGCCAGCAGCTTACCCCCCCTAGCGGGAGAAGAAGATACGCAGTATTTT	CASSLPPLAGEEDTQYF
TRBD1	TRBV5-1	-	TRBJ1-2	TGCGCCAGCAGCAACACCGGGACAGGGAGCCTCAGCACCTTC	CASSNTGTGSLSTF
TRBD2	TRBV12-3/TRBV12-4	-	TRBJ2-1	TGTGCCAGCAGTCAAAGGGGGTGGACTAGCCCAGTCAATGAGCAGTTCTTC	CASSQRGWTSPVNEQFF
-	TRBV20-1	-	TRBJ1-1	TGCAGTGCTAGAGATTGGCAGATGAACACTGAAGCTTTCTTT	CSARDWQMNTEAFF
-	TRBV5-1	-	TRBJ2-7	TGCGCCAGCAGCTTGGAAGACGGACCCTACGAGCAGTACTTC	CASSLEDGPYEQYF
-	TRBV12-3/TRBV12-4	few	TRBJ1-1	TGTGCCAGCAGTTTTGGCCTCCCAACTGAAGCTTTCTTT	CASSFGLPTEAFF
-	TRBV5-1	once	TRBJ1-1	TGCGCCAGCAGCTACCAGACAGGAACGAACACTGAAGCTTTCTTT	CASSYQTGTNTEAFF
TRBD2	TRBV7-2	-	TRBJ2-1	TGTGCCAGCAGCTTAGTTATGGCTAGCGGAGACTCCTACAATGAGCAGTTCTTC	CASSLVMASGDSYNEQFF
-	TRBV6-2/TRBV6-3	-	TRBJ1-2	TGTGCCAGCAGTTACTCGAAGGGAAGGTATGGCTACACCTTC	CASSYSKGRYGYTF
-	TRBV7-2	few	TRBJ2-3	TGTGCCAGCAGCTTATCAGGGTCGAATACGCAGTATTTT	CASSLSGSNTQYF
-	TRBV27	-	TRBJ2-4	TGTGCCAGCAGTTACCGTGGGGGGGGCCAGGGCAGAAACATTCAGTACTTC	CASSYRGGGQGRNIQYF
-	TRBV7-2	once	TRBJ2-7	TGTGCCAGCACACAGGTCGGGGGCGAGCAGTACTTC	CASTQVGGEQYF
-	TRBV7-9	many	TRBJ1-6	TGTGCCAGCAGCCACCCAGGTGGGGGGCTGTCTAATTCACCCCTCCACTTT	CASSHPGGGLSNSPLHF
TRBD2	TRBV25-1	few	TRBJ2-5	TGTGCCAGCAGTGAATACGAGGAGGGGAGGGAGCAGTACTTC	CASSEYEEGREQYF